This T cell receptor (beta chain) was identified in a study of T cell responses to AZD1222 COVID-19 vaccine. Profiled with immunoSEQ multiplex PCR; TCRdb holds only in-frame clones, not every one. The sample shows more than 90,000 clones, roughly 84% of them seen only once. V lost 4 bases and J lost 4, with 11 bases in between. Germline V gene data show CDR1 as LNHDA and CDR2 as SQIVND (reference sequence). The CDR3 extends over 14 amino acids. The sequence derives from an adult who received the AZD1222 COVID-19 vaccine. V is TRBV19 and J is TRBJ1-3; D ambiguous. The specimen comprised peripheral blood, sampled 28 days after the second AZD1222 dose. Written as DNA, the CDR3 is TGTGCCAGTAGTAGACTCCCCACAGGAAACACCATATATTTT. Protein: CASSRLPTGNTIYF.